This TCR beta chain was identified in a study of blood T cell repertoires in COVID-19. Study as a whole: COVID-19 samples from acute and convalescent phases originated in the United States, Italy and Spain. The cDNA or gDNA used as material had been derived from T cells, B-cell-depleted T cells, or PBMCs.

Original handling: Reference gene primer amplification gave nucleated cell count estimates. The table came from immunoSEQ multiplex PCR; TCRdb's copy has only in-frame clones and leaves some out. That table furnishes V, J and clone size, whereas the DNA furnished D and trimming. The table shows about 180,000 clones, with approximately 83% occurring only once. The material sequenced was peripheral blood. This sequence originates from a man aged 45-65 years with active or convalescent COVID-19.

CDR3 sequence reads: CASTAGGTGNTIYF. The CDR3 DNA sequence: TGTGCCAGTACGGCGGGTGGCACTGGAAACACCATATATTTT. The chain has TRBV19 and TRBJ1-3; D unresolved. Trimming left V 7 bases short and J 2 bases short, with 12 bases between. In germline, CDR1 is LNHDA, CDR2 SQIVND (reference sequence). The CDR3 extends over 14 amino acids.